The 18 T cell receptor beta chains reported below all come from one sample, sequenced in a study of blood T cell repertoires in COVID-19. Clones were sequenced by immunoSEQ multiplex PCR, and TCRdb holds only the in-frame ones, with some missing. In the table there are a few hundred thousand clones, about 87% of which are singletons. Sequencing was performed on PBMCs or T cells enriched from blood (not recorded which). These receptors all stem from a man aged 25 to 40 who had recovered from COVID-19.

The chain recombines TRBV2 with TRBJ1-2; 9 nucleotides match TRBD1. J gave up 4 bases and V 6 bases, and 3 bases lay outside the gene matches. CDR1 and CDR2 (germline): SNHLY, FYNNEI. This CDR3 contains 13 residues. This CDR3 is CASRETGGYGYTF. The CDR3 bases are TGTGCCAGCAGGGAGACAGGGGGCTATGGCTACACCTTC. The full variable domain, with the rest looked up from reference TRBV2 and TRBJ1-2, is EPEVTQTPSHQVTQMGQEVILRCVPISNHLYFYWYRQILGQKVEFLVSFYNNEISEKSEIFDDQFSVERPDGSNFTLKIRSTKLEDSAMYFCASRETGGYGYTFGSGTRLTVV.

This chain joins TRBV19 and TRBJ1-5, with D maybe TRBD1 (6 bases). CDR1 and CDR2 (germline): LNHDA, SQIVND (reference sequence). This CDR3 spans 15 amino acids. With 3 bases removed from V and 7 bases from J, the gap between germline ends came to 16 bases. The chain's CDR3 is CASSISGASGQPQHF. The CDR3 DNA is TGTGCCAGTAGTATTTCAGGGGCGTCGGGGCAGCCCCAGCATTTT. The whole variable domain, remainder taken from reference TRBV19 and TRBJ1-5, is DGGITQSPKYLFRKEGQNVTLSCEQNLNHDAMYWYRQDPGQGLRLIYYSQIVNDFQKGDIAEGYSVSREKKESFPLTVTSAQKNPTAFYLCASSISGASGQPQHFGDGTRLSIL.

The CDR3 DNA sequence: TGTGCCAGCAGCGTAAAAACCTACGAGCAGTACTTC. It is translated as CASSVKTYEQYF. This rearrangement joins TRBV12-3 or TRBV12-4 to TRBJ2-7; unclear D gene. The V gene lost 6 bases and the J gene lost 2 bases, with 8 bases spanning the gap. The CDR3 spans 12 residues.

The rearrangement joins TRBV30 to TRBJ2-1, with no clear D. Germline CDR1 is GTSNPN and CDR2 is SVGIG (reference sequence). The CDR3 contains 13 residues. Trimming shortened V by 0 bases and J by 5 bases, and 8 bases separated the two germline ends. The CDR3 DNA sequence: TGTGCCTGGAGTGTTGGGCCAGACAATGAGCAGTTCTTC. Translated, it gives CAWSVGPDNEQFF.

In DNA, the CDR3 is TGTGCCAGCAGCTTAGGGACAGGGATTGAAAAACTGTTTTTT. This encodes CASSLGTGIEKLFF. The rearrangement joins TRBV11-2 to TRBJ1-4; 8 positions match TRBD1. V lost 1 base and J lost 7; bases outside the gene matches: 2. This CDR3 is 14 amino acids long. The germline CDR1 and CDR2 sequences are SGHAT and FQNNGV.

The chain joins TRBV11-2 to TRBJ2-2; possible D gene TRBD2, 6 bases. V lost 1 base and J 4 bases, leaving 10 bases between the germline ends. Germline CDR1 SGHAT, CDR2 FQNNGV. The CDR3 covers 15 residues. CDR3 coding DNA: TGTGCCAGCAGCTTAGTGGCCGGGGGCACCGGGGAGCTGTTTTTT. Translated, it gives CASSLVAGGTGELFF. The full variable domain, with the rest looked up from reference TRBV11-2 and TRBJ2-2, is EAGVAQSPRYKIIEKRQSVAFWCNPISGHATLYWYQQILGQGPKLLIQFQNNGVVDDSQLPKDRFSAERLKGVDSTLKIQPAKLEDSAVYLCASSLVAGGTGELFFGEGSRLTVL.

The rearrangement uses TRBV6-2 or TRBV6-3 and TRBJ1-5, with D unresolved. This CDR3 has 15 amino acids. Trimming shortened V by 4 bases and J by 1 base, and 11 bases separated the two germline ends. CDR1 is MNHEY and CDR2 is SVGEGT in the germline V gene. This chain's CDR3 is CASSSTGTSNQPQHF. The DNA of the CDR3 is TGTGCCAGCAGTTCCACCGGTACGAGCAATCAGCCCCAGCATTTT.

This rearrangement joins TRBV10-1 to TRBJ2-3; D may be TRBD2 (7 bases). Germline CDR1 and CDR2: WNHNN and SYGVQD (reference sequence). This CDR3 is built from 19 residues. The germline V and J ends were trimmed by 4 bases and 2 bases, with 25 bases remaining between them. CDR3 sequence reads: CASSGWGRVAGAPTDTQYF. CDR3 DNA sequence: TGCGCCAGCAGTGGTTGGGGGCGCGTGGCGGGAGCACCCACAGATACGCAGTATTTT.

The sample holds a few counts of this clone. DNA of the CDR3: TGTGCCAGTTCACAGGGACCCCTGAACACCGGGGAGCTGTTTTTT. Encoded protein: CASSQGPLNTGELFF. The chain combines TRBV2 with TRBJ2-2; a weak D match, TRBD1 (6 bases). Germline CDR1 reads SNHLY; CDR2 reads FYNNEI. This CDR3 is built from 15 residues. V was clipped by 9 bases and J by 1 base, with 15 bases between them.

V gene TRBV19 combines with J gene TRBJ2-1, with D tentatively TRBD2 (6 bases). The germline gives CDR1 LNHDA, CDR2 SQIVND (reference sequence). Trimming stripped 1 base from V and 2 bases from J, with 9 bases between. This CDR3 is built from 15 residues. CDR3 nucleotides: TGTGCCAGTAGTATAGTCGGAGGGCCCTACAATGAGCAGTTCTTC. Residues: CASSIVGGPYNEQFF.

The gene calls are TRBV9 and TRBJ2-7; 10 bases map to TRBD1. This CDR3 is 15 amino acids long. Germline CDR1 is SGDLS and CDR2 is YYNGEE. The V and J ends lost 0 bases and 2 bases, in that order; junction bases with no gene match: 2. CDR3 in DNA: TGTGCCAGCAGCGTAGGGACAGGGGGAACCTACGAGCAGTACTTC. This sequence encodes CASSVGTGGTYEQYF.

This clone is a singleton in its sample. This chain joins TRBV12-3 or TRBV12-4 and TRBJ2-1; TRBD1 aligns across 7 bases. The J segment lost 3 bases and the V segment lost 9 bases, leaving 5 bases of the junction unmatched. There are 13 residues in the CDR3. The CDR3 DNA reads TGTGCCAGTAGGAGACAGGGCTACAATGAGCAGTTCTTC. Protein: CASRRQGYNEQFF.

Only one count was recorded for this clone. Other nucleotide sequences in the sample specify the same CDR3. The gene calls are TRBV5-4 and TRBJ2-2; D perhaps matches TRBD1 (5 bases). The CDR3 extends over 15 amino acids. Trimming cost V 0 bases and J 2 bases, with 8 bases left between them. The V gene's germline CDR1 is SGHNT and CDR2 YYREEE (reference sequence). For the CDR3, the DNA is TGTGCCAGCAGCTTGGTTCAGGGTAACACCGGGGAGCTGTTTTTT. This gives the protein CASSLVQGNTGELFF.

The chain combines TRBV27 with TRBJ1-5; maybe TRBD1 (6 bases). The CDR3 has 14 amino acids. Germline CDR1 is MNHEY and CDR2 is SMNVEV (reference sequence). With 5 bases removed from V and 6 bases from J, the gap between germline ends came to 14 bases. This chain's CDR3 is CASSKGGNGQPQHF. CDR3 sequence (DNA): TGTGCCAGCAGTAAGGGGGGGAACGGTCAGCCCCAGCATTTT.

The rearrangement links TRBV7-2 to TRBJ1-5; 8 bases fit TRBD1. The germline CDR1 and CDR2 sequences are SGHTA and FQGNSA. The trim removed 5 bases at V and 1 base at J, leaving 4 bases unmatched. CDR3 length: 15 amino acids. The chain's CDR3 is CASSPTGVSNQPQHF. For the CDR3, the DNA is TGTGCCAGCAGCCCGACAGGGGTGAGCAATCAGCCCCAGCATTTT.

The chain carries TRBV10-3 and TRBJ1-5; the match to TRBD1 covers 8 bases. Trimming at V came to 2 bases and at J to 3 bases, leaving 6 bases not matched to a gene. Germline V lookup: CDR1 ENHRY, CDR2 SYGVKD. The CDR3 extends over 16 amino acids. The CDR3 region has the DNA TGTGCCATCAGTGAGACACAGGGGGGGGACAATCAGCCCCAGCATTTT. It codes for CAISETQGGDNQPQHF.

The chain employs TRBV30 and TRBJ1-3; D is possibly TRBD1 (6 bases). CDR3 length equals 14 residues. V was pared by 2 bases and J by 0 bases, with 8 bases between. Germline V gives CDR1 GTSNPN, CDR2 SVGIG (reference sequence). The CDR3 DNA reads TGTGCCTGGAGTCGACAGGTCTCTGGAAACACCATATATTTT. It translates to CAWSRQVSGNTIYF.

The genes are TRBV5-1 and TRBJ1-2; D ambiguous. V was trimmed by 0 bases and J by 2 bases, leaving 8 bases between them. The CDR3 has 14 amino acids. Germline CDR1 reads SGHRS; CDR2 reads YFSETQ. The CDR3 sequence: CASSLGGGNYGYTF. DNA of the CDR3: TGCGCCAGCAGCTTGGGAGGCGGGAACTATGGCTACACCTTC.